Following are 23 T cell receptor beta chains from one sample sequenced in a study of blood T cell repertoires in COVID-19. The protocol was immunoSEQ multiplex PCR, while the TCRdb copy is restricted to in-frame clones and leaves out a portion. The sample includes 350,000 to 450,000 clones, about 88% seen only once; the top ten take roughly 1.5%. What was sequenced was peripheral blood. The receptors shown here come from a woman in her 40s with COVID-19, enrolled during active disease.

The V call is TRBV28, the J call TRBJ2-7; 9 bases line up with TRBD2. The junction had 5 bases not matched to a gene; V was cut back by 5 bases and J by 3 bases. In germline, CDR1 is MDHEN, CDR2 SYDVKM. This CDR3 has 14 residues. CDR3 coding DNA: TGTGCCAGCAGTCCTAGCGGGGCGGACTACGAGCAGTACTTC. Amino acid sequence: CASSPSGADYEQYF. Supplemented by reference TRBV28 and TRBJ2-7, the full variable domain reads DVKVTQSSRYLVKRTGEKVFLECVQDMDHENMFWYRQDPGLGLRLIYFSYDVKMKEKGDIPEGYSVSREKKERFSLILESASTNQTSMYLCASSPSGADYEQYFGPGTRLTVT.

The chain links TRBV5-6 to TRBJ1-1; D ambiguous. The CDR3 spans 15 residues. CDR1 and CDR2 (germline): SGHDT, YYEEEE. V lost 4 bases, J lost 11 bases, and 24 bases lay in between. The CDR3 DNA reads TGTGCCAGCAGCCCTACACTAACCGATCCAACATTTGCTTTCTTT. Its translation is CASSPTLTDPTFAFF.

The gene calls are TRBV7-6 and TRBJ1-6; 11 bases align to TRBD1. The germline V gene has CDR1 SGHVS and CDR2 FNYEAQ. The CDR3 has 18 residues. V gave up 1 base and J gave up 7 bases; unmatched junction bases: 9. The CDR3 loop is CASSLDTGGTGGNSPLHF. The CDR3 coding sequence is TGTGCCAGCAGCTTAGATACTGGAGGGACAGGGGGAAATTCACCCCTCCACTTT.

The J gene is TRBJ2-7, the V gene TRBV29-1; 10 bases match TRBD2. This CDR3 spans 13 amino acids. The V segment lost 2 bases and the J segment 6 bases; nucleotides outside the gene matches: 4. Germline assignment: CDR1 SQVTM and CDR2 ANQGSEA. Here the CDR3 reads CSVELLAGGEQYF. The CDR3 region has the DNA TGCAGCGTTGAATTATTAGCGGGAGGCGAGCAGTACTTC.

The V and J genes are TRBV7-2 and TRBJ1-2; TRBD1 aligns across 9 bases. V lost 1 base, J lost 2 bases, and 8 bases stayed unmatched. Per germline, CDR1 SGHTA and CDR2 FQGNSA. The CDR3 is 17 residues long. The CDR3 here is CASSLVIWDRANYGYTF. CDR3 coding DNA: TGTGCCAGCAGCTTAGTTATTTGGGACAGGGCGAACTATGGCTACACCTTC.

The CDR3 nucleotides read TGTGCCAGCAGACGACCGCAACAGGGGAACCCCTACGAGCAGTACTTC. This gives the protein CASRRPQQGNPYEQYF. The J gene is TRBJ2-7, the V gene TRBV2, with 7 bases identical to TRBD1. The CDR3 sequence is 16 residues long. V gave up 6 bases and J gave up 2 bases; unmatched junction bases: 13. The V gene's germline CDR1 is SNHLY and CDR2 FYNNEI. The complete variable domain, with remaining parts taken from reference TRBV2 and TRBJ2-7, reads EPEVTQTPSHQVTQMGQEVILRCVPISNHLYFYWYRQILGQKVEFLVSFYNNEISEKSEIFDDQFSVERPDGSNFTLKIRSTKLEDSAMYFCASRRPQQGNPYEQYFGPGTRLTVT.

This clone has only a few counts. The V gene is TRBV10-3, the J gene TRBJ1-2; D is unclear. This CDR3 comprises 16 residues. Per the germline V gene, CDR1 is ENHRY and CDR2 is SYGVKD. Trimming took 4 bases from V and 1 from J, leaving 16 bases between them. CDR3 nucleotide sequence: TGTGCCATCAGTGGAAAACAGCTACCTATTAACTATGGCTACACCTTC. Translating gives CAISGKQLPINYGYTF.

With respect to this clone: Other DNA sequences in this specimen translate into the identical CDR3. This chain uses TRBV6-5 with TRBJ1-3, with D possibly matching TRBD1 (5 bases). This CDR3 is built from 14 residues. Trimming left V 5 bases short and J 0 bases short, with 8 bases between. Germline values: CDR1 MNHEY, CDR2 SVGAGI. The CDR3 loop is CASSTGGSGNTIYF. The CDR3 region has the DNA TGTGCCAGCAGTACGGGGGGCTCTGGAAACACCATATATTTT.

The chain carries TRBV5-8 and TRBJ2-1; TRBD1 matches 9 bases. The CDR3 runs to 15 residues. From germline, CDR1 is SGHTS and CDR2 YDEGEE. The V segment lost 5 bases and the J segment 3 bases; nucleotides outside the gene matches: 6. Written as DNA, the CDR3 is TGTGCCAGCAGTTGGACAGGGGTTTACTACAATGAGCAGTTCTTC. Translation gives CASSWTGVYYNEQFF.

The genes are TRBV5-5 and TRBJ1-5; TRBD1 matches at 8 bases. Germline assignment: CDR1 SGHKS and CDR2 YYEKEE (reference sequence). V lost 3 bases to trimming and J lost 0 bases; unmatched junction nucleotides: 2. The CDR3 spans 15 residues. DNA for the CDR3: TGTGCCAGCAGCTGGGGACAGGTTAGCAATCAGCCCCAGCATTTT. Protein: CASSWGQVSNQPQHF.

The CDR3 nucleotides are TGTGCCAGCAGCTTGGGCGGGGGGGCCTACAATGAGCAGTTCTTC. Protein sequence: CASSLGGGAYNEQFF. V and J are TRBV5-4 and TRBJ2-1; the match to TRBD2 covers 9 bases. Germline V lookup: CDR1 SGHNT, CDR2 YYREEE (reference sequence). This CDR3 contains 15 residues. The V and J ends lost 0 bases and 2 bases, in that order; junction bases with no gene match: 0.

CDR3 protein: CASSVTALNTEAFF. In DNA form, the CDR3 reads TGTGCCAGCAGCGTAACAGCCCTGAACACTGAAGCTTTCTTT. The chain has TRBV9 and TRBJ1-1; D is uncertain. CDR3 length: 14 residues. Germline V gene lookup returns CDR1 SGDLS and CDR2 YYNGEE. V gave up 1 base and J gave up 0 bases, with 7 bases separating them.

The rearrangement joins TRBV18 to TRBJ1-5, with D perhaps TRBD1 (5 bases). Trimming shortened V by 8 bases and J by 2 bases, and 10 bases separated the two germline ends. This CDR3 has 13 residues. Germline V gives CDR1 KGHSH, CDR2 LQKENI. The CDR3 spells CASTPGGNQPQHF. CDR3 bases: TGTGCCAGCACCCCGGGGGGCAATCAGCCCCAGCATTTT.

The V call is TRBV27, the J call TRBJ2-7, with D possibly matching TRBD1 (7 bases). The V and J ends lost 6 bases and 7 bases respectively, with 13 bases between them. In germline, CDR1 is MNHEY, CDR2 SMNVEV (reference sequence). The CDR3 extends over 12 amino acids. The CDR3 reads CASSHRGGEQYF. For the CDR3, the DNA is TGTGCCAGCAGCCACAGGGGAGGAGAGCAGTACTTC.

The CDR3 DNA reads TGTGCCAGTAGTAGACAGCCCTGGAACACTGAAGCTTTCTTT. Its protein is CASSRQPWNTEAFF. This chain joins TRBV19 and TRBJ1-1, with D maybe TRBD1 (5 bases). Trimming took 4 bases from V and 1 from J, leaving 10 bases between them. This CDR3 region has 14 residues. The germline V gene has CDR1 LNHDA and CDR2 SQIVND (reference sequence).

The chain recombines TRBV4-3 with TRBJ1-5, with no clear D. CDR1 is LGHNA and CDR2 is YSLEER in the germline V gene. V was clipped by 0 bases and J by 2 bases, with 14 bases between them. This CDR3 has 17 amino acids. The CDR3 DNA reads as TGCGCCAGCAGCCAAGATAGCGGGCTTGGGGGCAATCAGCCCCAGCATTTT. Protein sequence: CASSQDSGLGGNQPQHF.

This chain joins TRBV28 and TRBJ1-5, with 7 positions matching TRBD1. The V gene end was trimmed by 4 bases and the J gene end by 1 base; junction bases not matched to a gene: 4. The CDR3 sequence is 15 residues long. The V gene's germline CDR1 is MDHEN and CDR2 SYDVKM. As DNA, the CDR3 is TGTGCCAGCAGTTGGGGACAGAGGAGCAATCAGCCCCAGCATTTT. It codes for CASSWGQRSNQPQHF.

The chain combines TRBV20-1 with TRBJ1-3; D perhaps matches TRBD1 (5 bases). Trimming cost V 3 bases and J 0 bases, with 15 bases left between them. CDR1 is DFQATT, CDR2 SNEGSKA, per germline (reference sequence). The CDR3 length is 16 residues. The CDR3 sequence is CSASSGLPYSGNTIYF. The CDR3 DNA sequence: TGCAGTGCTAGTTCGGGACTCCCGTACTCTGGAAACACCATATATTTT.

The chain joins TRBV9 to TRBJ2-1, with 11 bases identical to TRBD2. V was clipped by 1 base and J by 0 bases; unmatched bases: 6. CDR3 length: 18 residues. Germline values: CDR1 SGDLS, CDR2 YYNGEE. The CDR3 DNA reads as TGTGCCAGCAGCGTAACTAGCGGGAGTTTAAGCTCCTACAATGAGCAGTTCTTC. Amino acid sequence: CASSVTSGSLSSYNEQFF.

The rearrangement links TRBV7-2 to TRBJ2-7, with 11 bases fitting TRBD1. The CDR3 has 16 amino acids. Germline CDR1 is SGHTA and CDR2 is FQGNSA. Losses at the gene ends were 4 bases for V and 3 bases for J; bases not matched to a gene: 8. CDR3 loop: CASSSPGTGGLYEQYF. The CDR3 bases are TGTGCCAGCAGCTCCCCCGGGACAGGGGGACTCTACGAGCAGTACTTC.

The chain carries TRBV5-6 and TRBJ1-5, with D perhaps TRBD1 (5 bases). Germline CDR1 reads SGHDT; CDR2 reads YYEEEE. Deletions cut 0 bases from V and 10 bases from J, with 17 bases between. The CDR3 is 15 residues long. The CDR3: CASSLEGQGLEPQHF. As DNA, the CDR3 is TGTGCCAGCAGCTTGGAGGGGCAGGGCCTTGAACCCCAGCATTTT.

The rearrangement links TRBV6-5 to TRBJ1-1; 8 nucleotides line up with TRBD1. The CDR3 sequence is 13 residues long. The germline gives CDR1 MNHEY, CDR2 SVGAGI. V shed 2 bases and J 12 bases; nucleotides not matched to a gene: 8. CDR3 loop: CASSYTTGGMTFF. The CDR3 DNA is TGTGCCAGCAGTTACACAACAGGGGGGATGACTTTCTTT.

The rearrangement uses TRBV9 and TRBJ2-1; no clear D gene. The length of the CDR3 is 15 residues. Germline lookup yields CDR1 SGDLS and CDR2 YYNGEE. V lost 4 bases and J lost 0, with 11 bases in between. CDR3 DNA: TGTGCCAGCAGCCCCGATGAGCCCTCCTACAATGAGCAGTTCTTC. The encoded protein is CASSPDEPSYNEQFF.